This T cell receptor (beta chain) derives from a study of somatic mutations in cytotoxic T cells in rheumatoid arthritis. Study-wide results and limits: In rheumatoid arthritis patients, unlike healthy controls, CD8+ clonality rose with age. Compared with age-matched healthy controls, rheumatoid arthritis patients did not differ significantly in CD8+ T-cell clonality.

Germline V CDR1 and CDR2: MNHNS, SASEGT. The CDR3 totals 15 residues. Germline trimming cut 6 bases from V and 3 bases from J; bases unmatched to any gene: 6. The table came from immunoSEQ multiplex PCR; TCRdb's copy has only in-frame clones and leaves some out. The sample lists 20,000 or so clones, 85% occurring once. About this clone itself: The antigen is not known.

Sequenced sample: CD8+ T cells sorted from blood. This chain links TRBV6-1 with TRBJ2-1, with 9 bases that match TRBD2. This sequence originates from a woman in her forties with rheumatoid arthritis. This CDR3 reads CASSPSSGDYNEQFF. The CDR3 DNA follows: TGTGCCAGCAGCCCCTCTAGCGGGGACTACAATGAGCAGTTCTTC.